This TCR beta chain was recorded in a study of T-cell memory formation after mild COVID-19. The CDR3 runs to 16 residues. V lost 5 bases and J lost 0; bases outside the gene matches: 3. Germline CDR1 and CDR2: SGHTA and FQGNSA. Constant-segment-primed 5'RACE gave TCR alpha and TCR beta cDNA libraries with sample barcodes and UMIs. Each CDR3 protein is one row after TCRdb ran MiXCR on the 5' RACE reads. This table holds 500,000 to 550,000 distinct CDR3 sequences, roughly 20% found once. The TCR sequence derives from an adult woman who had mild COVID-19 (a few samples of this study predate the infection). Cell type and time point are not known. The rearrangement uses TRBV7-2 and TRBJ2-6; TRBD2 agrees at 8 bases. The sequencing sample was made of PBMCs or a T cell subset sorted from them (not recorded which). For the CDR3, the DNA is TGTGCCAGCAGCCCGGGGGGGGACTCTGGGGCCAACGTCCTGACTTTC. Translation gives CASSPGGDSGANVLTF.